This entry lists 22 T cell receptor beta chains sequenced from one sample in a study of breast tumors, draining lymph nodes, adjacent tissues (dated by TCRdb to about 2016). The library was prepared using multiplex PCR. The sequencer was an Illumina HiSeq 2000. In TCRdb, the public reads were trimmed at Q25 with fastp and aligned with MiXCR, with productive beta chains retained. Each record represents a unique CDR3 protein, reported with the most common genes and DNA among its rows. The sample records about 120,000 distinct CDR3 sequences, less than 20% of which are singletons. The top ten hold over 3% of the sample. Lymph node samples came from the axillary draining lymph nodes of breast cancer patients. The sequenced sample was axillary lymph node tissue. The origin of the receptors is a female donor with breast cancer. Some clones in this sample may be carry-over from other donors' samples.

This clonotype has at least ten counts. V gene TRBV5-4 combines with J gene TRBJ2-7; D gene uncertain. The germline V gene has CDR1 SGHNT and CDR2 YYREEE (reference sequence). Between the trimmed V and J ends, which lost 3 bases and 5 bases, there was a span of 15 bases. This CDR3 contains 14 residues. The CDR3 sequence is CASSSWEYGNEQYF. CDR3 nucleotide sequence: TGTGCCAGCAGCTCCTGGGAATATGGGAACGAGCAGTACTTC.

This clonotype was observed at least ten times. The chain joins TRBV6-6 to TRBJ1-5, with TRBD1 as a possible D gene (5 bases). Per the germline V gene, CDR1 is MNHNY and CDR2 is SVGAGI (reference sequence). The CDR3 runs 14 residues. Trimming took 8 bases from V and 2 from J, leaving 13 bases between them. CDR3 region: CASSTQGGNQPQHF. The CDR3 DNA is TGTGCCAGCTCCACTCAGGGTGGCAATCAGCCCCAGCATTTT.

The genes are TRBV4-1 and TRBJ2-5; the match to TRBD2 covers 8 bases. The CDR3 length is 15 residues. The germline V gene has CDR1 MGHRA and CDR2 YSYEKL. After removal of 0 bases from V and 5 bases from J, the junction contained 5 bases not matched to a gene. The CDR3 DNA reads TGCGCCAGCAGCCAAGAGCGGGGGGCCGGGGAGACCCAGTACTTC. Protein: CASSQERGAGETQYF.

The V call is TRBV20-1, the J call TRBJ2-7; 9 nucleotides agree with TRBD1. CDR1 and CDR2 (germline): DFQATT, SNEGSKA (reference sequence). Trimming took 1 base from V and 4 from J; bases not matched to a gene: 8. The CDR3 runs to 15 residues. In DNA, the CDR3 is TGCAGTGCTAGAGTCGGGGGACAGGGCGAGTACGAGCAGTACTTC. Translation: CSARVGGQGEYEQYF.

This clonotype has at least ten counts. The chain links TRBV6-1 to TRBJ2-7; 7 positions agree with TRBD1. Per the germline V gene, CDR1 is MNHNS and CDR2 is SASEGT. The CDR3 has 15 amino acids. The junction had 9 bases not matched to a gene; V was cut back by 5 bases and J by 2 bases. The DNA of the CDR3 is TGTGCCAGCAGTCCGCTCGGACAGGCCACCTACGAGCAGTACTTC. Translation gives CASSPLGQATYEQYF.

This clonotype occurred many times. J is TRBJ2-1 and V is TRBV6-5; the match to TRBD1 covers 10 bases. The CDR3 sequence is 13 residues long. Germline V CDR1 and CDR2: MNHEY, SVGAGI. V was pared by 8 bases and J by 8 bases, with 6 bases of the junction left unmatched. The CDR3 bases are TGTGCCAGCCGGGACAGGGGAGGGCATGAGCAGTTCTTC. It codes for CASRDRGGHEQFF.

This clonotype was recorded at least ten times. The chain is built from TRBV20-1 and TRBJ2-3; 9 positions match TRBD2. The J segment lost 0 bases and the V segment lost 5 bases, leaving 9 bases of the junction unmatched. The CDR3 spans 16 residues. Germline assignment: CDR1 DFQATT and CDR2 SNEGSKA (reference sequence). For the CDR3, the DNA is TGCAGTGCTGGACCCTTACTAGCGGGCAGCACAGATACGCAGTATTTT. It specifies CSAGPLLAGSTDTQYF.

This clonotype was recorded many times. The chain has TRBV6-6 and TRBJ2-3; D unresolved. Germline V CDR1 and CDR2: MNHNY, SVGAGI (reference sequence). The CDR3 contains 13 residues. Trimming took off 5 bases at V and 1 base at J, with 7 bases between the two ends. CDR3 sequence reads: CASSKPRTDTQYF. The CDR3 region has the DNA TGTGCCAGCAGTAAACCCCGCACAGATACGCAGTATTTT.

This clonotype has ten or more counts. The chain uses TRBV7-4 and TRBJ1-5; tentative D call: TRBD1 (5 bases). V lost 8 bases to trimming and J lost 4 bases, with 27 bases between them. CDR1 and CDR2 (germline): SGHVT, SQSDAQ. CDR3 length: 18 residues. DNA of the CDR3: TGTGCCAGCCCCTTAAAGTCAGGGACGGGGGTTGAGAATCAGCCCCAGCATTTT. The encoded protein is CASPLKSGTGVENQPQHF.

This clonotype was recorded at least ten times. This chain joins TRBV12-3 or TRBV12-4 and TRBJ2-2, with 7 nucleotides matching TRBD2. This CDR3 contains 13 residues. Unmatched junction bases numbered 2, after V lost 6 bases and J lost 4 bases. The CDR3 here is CASRRGGTGELFF. CDR3 DNA sequence: TGTGCCAGCAGGCGCGGGGGCACCGGGGAGCTGTTTTTT.

Comment on this clonotype: This may arise from a read error, as a much more abundant clone is one base away. The V and J genes are TRBV6-1 and TRBJ2-3, with 13 bases aligning to TRBD2. CDR1 and CDR2 from the germline V gene are MNHNS and SASEGT. The CDR3 runs to 17 residues. The CDR3 sequence is CASSEAGLAGASGTRYF. CDR3 nucleotide sequence: TGTGCCAGCAGTGAAGCTGGACTAGCGGGGGCGAGTGGTACGCGGTATTTT.

The rearrangement links TRBV25-1 to TRBJ2-6, with TRBD1 matching over 7 bases. The trim removed 6 bases at V and 0 bases at J, leaving 20 bases unmatched. This CDR3 comprises 21 residues. Germline-derived CDR1 and CDR2 are MGHDK and SYGVNS. CDR3 coding DNA: TGTGCCAGCAGGCCTGGTCTGGGGGACAGCCGCATATACTCTGGGGCCAACGTCCTGACTTTC. As protein: CASRPGLGDSRIYSGANVLTF.

There are many counts of this clonotype. The rearrangement links TRBV4-1 to TRBJ2-7; TRBD1 aligns across 7 bases. J was trimmed by 2 bases and V by 4 bases; bases with no gene match: 8. Per the germline V gene, CDR1 is MGHRA and CDR2 is YSYEKL. This CDR3 region has 15 residues. The CDR3 region has the DNA TGCGCCAGCAGCCCCGGACAGGCGACTGCCTACGAGCAGTACTTC. This codes for CASSPGQATAYEQYF.

The sample holds many counts of this clonotype. This rearrangement joins TRBV19 to TRBJ2-7; 14 positions agree with TRBD2. CDR1 and CDR2 from the germline V gene are LNHDA and SQIVND (reference sequence). Germline trimming cut 0 bases from V and 3 bases from J; bases unmatched to any gene: 1. CDR3 length: 16 amino acids. CDR3: CASSIEGTSGSYEQYF. CDR3 sequence (DNA): TGTGCCAGTAGTATAGAAGGGACTAGCGGGAGCTACGAGCAGTACTTC.

About this clonotype itself: This clone may be a read error of a much larger clone one base away. The genes are TRBV5-4 and TRBJ2-5; the D call may be TRBD1 or TRBD2 (5 bases each). Germline assignment: CDR1 SGHNT and CDR2 YYREEE (reference sequence). There are 14 residues in the CDR3. The CDR3 protein is CASSLGIRGETQHF. CDR3 in DNA: TGTGCCAGCAGCTTGGGGATAAGGGGAGAGACCCAGCACTTC.

Ten or more counts support this clonotype. The chain carries TRBV29-1 and TRBJ1-3; maybe TRBD1 (6 bases). V was cut by 6 bases and J by 0 bases, with 9 bases left in between. The germline V gene encodes CDR1 SQVTM and CDR2 ANQGSEA. This CDR3 has 13 residues. This chain's CDR3 is CSVTDSSGNTIYF. In DNA form, the CDR3 reads TGCAGCGTAACGGACAGCTCTGGAAACACCATATATTTT.

Notes on this clonotype: In this CDR3 the conserved last residue, phenylalanine or tryptophan, is missing, so a read error is likely. The DNA is left out, because the CDR3 cannot be placed on it with certainty; the CDR3 is given as TCRdb lists it. The chain joins TRBV15 to TRBJ2-1; the table's D gene call, TRBD1, was not cross checked with the DNA. Germline values: CDR1 LNHNV, CDR2 YYDKDF (reference sequence). Ends included, the CDR3 has 16 residues. Here the CDR3 reads CATNRARTGGYNERFL.

In its sample, this clonotype was seen many times. This CDR3 is CASSLRGRGDDTGELFF. CDR3 sequence (DNA): TGTGCCAGCAGTTTACGGGGCAGGGGGGACGACACCGGGGAGCTGTTTTTT. This chain links TRBV12-3 or TRBV12-4 with TRBJ2-2; tentative D call: TRBD1 (7 bases). V lost 2 bases to trimming and J lost 3 bases, with 16 bases between them. The CDR3 runs to 17 residues.

J is TRBJ2-4 and V is TRBV4-2; 14 bases fit TRBD2. Germline trimming cut 0 bases from V and 0 bases from J; bases unmatched to any gene: 7. The CDR3 spans 20 residues. Germline V gene data show CDR1 as LGHNA and CDR2 as YNFKEQ. The CDR3 sequence: CASSQEGRLAGGLAKNIQYF. The CDR3 DNA reads as TGTGCCAGCAGCCAAGAAGGTCGACTAGCGGGAGGGCTAGCCAAAAACATTCAGTACTTC.

This clonotype was counted many times. The V and J genes are TRBV2 and TRBJ2-2; D is possibly TRBD1 (6 bases). CDR1 SNHLY and CDR2 FYNNEI come from the germline V gene. The CDR3 contains 16 residues. The V end lost 0 bases, the J end lost 3 bases, and 11 bases lay between the germline ends. CDR3 sequence reads: CASSEAGTPYTGELFF. The CDR3 coding sequence is TGTGCCAGCAGTGAAGCCGGGACACCCTACACCGGGGAGCTGTTTTTT.

This clonotype was counted ten times or more. CDR3 residues: CASSVETGSNSPLHF. The CDR3 DNA reads TGTGCCAGCAGCGTCGAGACAGGGTCTAACTCACCCCTCCACTTT. The chain combines TRBV7-9 with TRBJ1-6; 7 bases are a match to TRBD1. The junction had 11 bases not matched to a gene; V was cut back by 5 bases and J by 10 bases. This CDR3 comprises 15 residues. Germline CDR1 is SEHNR and CDR2 is FQNEAQ (reference sequence).

This clonotype was picked up many times. This chain uses TRBV7-2 with TRBJ2-5; D uncertain. Germline loops: CDR1 SGHTA, CDR2 FQGNSA. Trimming shortened V by 4 bases and J by 0 bases, and 3 bases separated the two germline ends. The CDR3 runs to 12 residues. The CDR3 loop is CASSSHQETQYF. In nucleotides, the CDR3 is TGTGCCAGCAGCTCCCACCAAGAGACCCAGTACTTC.